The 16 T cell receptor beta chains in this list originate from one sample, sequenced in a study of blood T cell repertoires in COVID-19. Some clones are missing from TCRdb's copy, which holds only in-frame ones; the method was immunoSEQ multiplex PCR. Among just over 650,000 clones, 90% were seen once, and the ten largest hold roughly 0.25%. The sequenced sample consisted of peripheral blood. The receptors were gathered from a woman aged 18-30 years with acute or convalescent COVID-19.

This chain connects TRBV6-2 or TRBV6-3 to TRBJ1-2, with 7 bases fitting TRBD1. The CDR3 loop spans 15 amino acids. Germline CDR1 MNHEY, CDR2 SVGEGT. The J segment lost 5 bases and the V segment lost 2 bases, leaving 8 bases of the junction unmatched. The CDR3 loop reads CASSYVDRVSYGYTF. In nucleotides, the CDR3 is TGTGCCAGCAGTTACGTCGACAGGGTCTCATATGGCTACACCTTC.

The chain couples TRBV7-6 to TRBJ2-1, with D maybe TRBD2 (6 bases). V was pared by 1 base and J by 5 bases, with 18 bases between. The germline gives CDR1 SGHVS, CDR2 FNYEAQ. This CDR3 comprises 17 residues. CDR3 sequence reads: CASSLVGSLAHHNEQFF. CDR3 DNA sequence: TGTGCCAGCAGCTTAGTAGGAAGTCTAGCGCATCACAATGAGCAGTTCTTC. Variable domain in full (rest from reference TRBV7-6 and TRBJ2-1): GAGVSQSPRYKVTKRGQDVALRCDPISGHVSLYWYRQALGQGPEFLTYFNYEAQQDKSGLPNDRFSAERPEGSISTLTIQRTEQRDSAMYRCASSLVGSLAHHNEQFFGPGTRLTVL.

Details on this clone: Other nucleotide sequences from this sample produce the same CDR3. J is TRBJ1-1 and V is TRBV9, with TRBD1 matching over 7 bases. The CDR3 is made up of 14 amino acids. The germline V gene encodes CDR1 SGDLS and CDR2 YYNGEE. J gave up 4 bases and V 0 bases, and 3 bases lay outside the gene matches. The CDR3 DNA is TGTGCCAGCAGCGTAGGAGGGGGCGGCACTGAAGCTTTCTTT. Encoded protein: CASSVGGGGTEAFF.

The CDR3 loop reads CAWSGPTGGGYTF. The CDR3 DNA is TGTGCCTGGAGTGGCCCGACAGGGGGTGGCTACACCTTC. The J gene is TRBJ1-2, the V gene TRBV30; 9 bases match TRBD1. This CDR3 is 13 amino acids long. Germline CDR1 and CDR2: GTSNPN and SVGIG (reference sequence). V shed 1 base, J shed 7 bases, and the junction held 4 bases outside the gene matches.

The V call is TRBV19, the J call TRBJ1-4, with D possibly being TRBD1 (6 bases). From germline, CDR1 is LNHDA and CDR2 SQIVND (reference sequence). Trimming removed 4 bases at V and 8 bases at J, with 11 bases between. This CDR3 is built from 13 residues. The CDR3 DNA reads TGTGCCAGTAGTACCGACACAGGGGAAAAACTGTTTTTT. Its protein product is CASSTDTGEKLFF. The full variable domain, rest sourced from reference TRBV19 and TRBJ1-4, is DGGITQSPKYLFRKEGQNVTLSCEQNLNHDAMYWYRQDPGQGLRLIYYSQIVNDFQKGDIAEGYSVSREKKESFPLTVTSAQKNPTAFYLCASSTDTGEKLFFGSGTQLSVL.

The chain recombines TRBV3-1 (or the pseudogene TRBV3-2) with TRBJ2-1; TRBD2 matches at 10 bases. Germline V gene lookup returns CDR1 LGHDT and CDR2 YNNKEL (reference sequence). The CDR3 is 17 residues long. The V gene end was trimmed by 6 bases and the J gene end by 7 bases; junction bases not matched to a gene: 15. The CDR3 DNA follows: TGTGCCAGCAGTCCTGGACTAGCGGTACCCCGTGGAAATGAGCAGTTCTTC. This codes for CASSPGLAVPRGNEQFF.

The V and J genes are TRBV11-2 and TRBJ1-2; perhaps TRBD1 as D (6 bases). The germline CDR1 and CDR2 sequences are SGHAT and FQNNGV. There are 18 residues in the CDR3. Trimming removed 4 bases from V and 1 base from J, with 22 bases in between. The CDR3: CASSSLSLGGGNNYGYTF. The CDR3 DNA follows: TGTGCCAGCAGCTCTCTCTCCTTAGGGGGGGGAAATAACTATGGCTACACCTTC.

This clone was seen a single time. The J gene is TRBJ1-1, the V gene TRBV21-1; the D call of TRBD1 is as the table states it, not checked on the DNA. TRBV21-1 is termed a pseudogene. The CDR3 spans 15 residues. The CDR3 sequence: CASSAWDRHNTEAFF. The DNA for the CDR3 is TGTGCCAGCAGCGCCTGGGACAGGCATAACACTGAAGCTTTCTTT.

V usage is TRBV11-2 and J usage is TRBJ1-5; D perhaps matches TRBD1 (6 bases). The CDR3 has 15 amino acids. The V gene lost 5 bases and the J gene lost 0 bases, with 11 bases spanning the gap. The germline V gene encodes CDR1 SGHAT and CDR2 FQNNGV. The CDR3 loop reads CASSPQGLSNQPQHF. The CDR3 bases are TGTGCCAGCAGCCCACAGGGTCTTAGCAATCAGCCCCAGCATTTT. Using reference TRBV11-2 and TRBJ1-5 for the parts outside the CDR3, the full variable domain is EAGVAQSPRYKIIEKRQSVAFWCNPISGHATLYWYQQILGQGPKLLIQFQNNGVVDDSQLPKDRFSAERLKGVDSTLKIQPAKLEDSAVYLCASSPQGLSNQPQHFGDGTRLSIL.

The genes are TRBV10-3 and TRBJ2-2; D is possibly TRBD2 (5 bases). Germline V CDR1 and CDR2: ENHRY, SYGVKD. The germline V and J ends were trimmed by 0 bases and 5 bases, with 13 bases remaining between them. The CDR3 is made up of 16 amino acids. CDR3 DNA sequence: TGTGCCATCAGTGAGTCCCGTGCGGGTGCGACCGGGGAGCTGTTTTTT. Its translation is CAISESRAGATGELFF.

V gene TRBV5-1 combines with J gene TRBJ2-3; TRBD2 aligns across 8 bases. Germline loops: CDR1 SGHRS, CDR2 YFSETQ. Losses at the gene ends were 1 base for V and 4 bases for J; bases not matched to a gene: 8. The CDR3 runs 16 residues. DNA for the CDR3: TGCGCCAGCAGCTTGTATCGGGGGGGCGCGGCAGATACGCAGTATTTT. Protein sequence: CASSLYRGGAADTQYF. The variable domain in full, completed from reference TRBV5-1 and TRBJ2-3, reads KAGVTQTPRYLIKTRGQQVTLSCSPISGHRSVSWYQQTPGQGLQFLFEYFSETQRNKGNFPGRFSGRQFSNSRSEMNVSTLELGDSALYLCASSLYRGGAADTQYFGPGTRLTVL.

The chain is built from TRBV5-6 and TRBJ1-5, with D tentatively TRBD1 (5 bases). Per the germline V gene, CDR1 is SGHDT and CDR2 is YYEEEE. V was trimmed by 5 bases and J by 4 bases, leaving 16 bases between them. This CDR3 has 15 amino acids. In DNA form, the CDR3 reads TGTGCCAGCAGTTTGAGGGGATGGGATAATCAGCCCCAGCATTTT. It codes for CASSLRGWDNQPQHF.

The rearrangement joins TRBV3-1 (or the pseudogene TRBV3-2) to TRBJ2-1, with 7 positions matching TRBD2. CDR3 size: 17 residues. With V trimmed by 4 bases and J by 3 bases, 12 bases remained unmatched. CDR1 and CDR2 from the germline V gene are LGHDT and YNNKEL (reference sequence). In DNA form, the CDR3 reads TGTGCCAGCAGCCCCCATGGGGGGGGTTCTAACTACAATGAGCAGTTCTTC. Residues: CASSPHGGGSNYNEQFF.

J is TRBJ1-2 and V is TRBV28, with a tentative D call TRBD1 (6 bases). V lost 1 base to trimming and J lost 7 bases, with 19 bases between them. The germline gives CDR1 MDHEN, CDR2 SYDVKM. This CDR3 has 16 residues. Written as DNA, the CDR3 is TGTGCCAGCAGTTTATTGGGGATACAGGGTAGTGGTGGCTACACCTTC. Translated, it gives CASSLLGIQGSGGYTF.

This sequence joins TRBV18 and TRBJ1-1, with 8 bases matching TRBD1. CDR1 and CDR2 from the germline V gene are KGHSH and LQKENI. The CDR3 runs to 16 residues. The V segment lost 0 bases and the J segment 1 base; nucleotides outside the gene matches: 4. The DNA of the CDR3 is TGTGCCAGCTCACCACCGGACAGGGCTGGGAACACTGAAGCTTTCTTT. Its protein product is CASSPPDRAGNTEAFF.

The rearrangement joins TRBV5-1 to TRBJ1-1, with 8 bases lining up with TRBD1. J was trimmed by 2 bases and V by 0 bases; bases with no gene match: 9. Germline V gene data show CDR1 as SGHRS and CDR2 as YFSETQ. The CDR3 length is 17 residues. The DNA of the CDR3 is TGCGCCAGCAGCTTGGGTAGGACAGGGTTCGGTAACACTGAAGCTTTCTTT. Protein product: CASSLGRTGFGNTEAFF.